This T cell receptor (beta chain) was profiled in a study of blood T cell repertoires in COVID-19. As handled by the study authors: Nucleated cell counts were estimated from reference gene primer amplification. The table came from immunoSEQ multiplex PCR; TCRdb's copy has only in-frame clones and leaves some out. V, J and clone size reflect that table, while D and trimming were determined from the DNA. The sample yields 150,000 or so clones, approximately 80% seen once. Participant age was 18 to 89 years, and participants resided in fewer than 30 US areas. No more than 2 weeks before study entry, exposed participants had met a case of COVID-19. The V gene lost 5 bases and the J gene lost 7 bases, with 12 bases spanning the gap. The germline V gene has CDR1 MNHEY and CDR2 SVGEGT. CDR3 length equals 12 residues.

The clonotype originates from a man in his 70s who had been exposed to COVID-19. Input material: PBMCs or T cells enriched from blood (not recorded which). The genes are TRBV6-2 or TRBV6-3 and TRBJ2-7; perhaps TRBD1 as D (5 bases). The CDR3 DNA is TGTGCCAGCAGTAGGACACTTGGAGAGCAGTACTTC. Translation gives CASSRTLGEQYF.